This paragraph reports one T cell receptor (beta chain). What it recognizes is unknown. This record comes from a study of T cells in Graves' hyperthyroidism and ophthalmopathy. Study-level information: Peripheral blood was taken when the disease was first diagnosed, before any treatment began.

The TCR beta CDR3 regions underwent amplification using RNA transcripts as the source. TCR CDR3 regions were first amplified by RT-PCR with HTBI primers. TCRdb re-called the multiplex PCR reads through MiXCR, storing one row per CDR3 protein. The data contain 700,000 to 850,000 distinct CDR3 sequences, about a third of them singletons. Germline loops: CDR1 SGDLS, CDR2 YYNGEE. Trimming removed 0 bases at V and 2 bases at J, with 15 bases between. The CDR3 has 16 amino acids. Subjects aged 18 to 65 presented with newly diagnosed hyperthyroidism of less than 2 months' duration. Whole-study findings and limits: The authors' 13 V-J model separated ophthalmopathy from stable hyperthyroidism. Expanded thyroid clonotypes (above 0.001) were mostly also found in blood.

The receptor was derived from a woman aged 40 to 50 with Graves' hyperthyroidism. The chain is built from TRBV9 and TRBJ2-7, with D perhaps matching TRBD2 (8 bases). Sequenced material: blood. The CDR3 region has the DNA TGTGCCAGCAGCGTAGAGGGGGCGGGGGGTCCCTACGAGCAGTACTTC. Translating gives CASSVEGAGGPYEQYF.